This entry describes one TCR beta chain. The V end was cut by 8 bases, the J end by 5 bases, with 18 bases between. Germline assignment: CDR1 SNHLY and CDR2 FYNNEI. This CDR3 has 14 amino acids. The sample belongs to a study of T cells in tuberculosis. Only in-frame clones appear in the TCRdb table, and some are missing; sequencing was by immunoSEQ multiplex PCR. This table has tens of thousands of clones, 85% to 95% appearing once. Time point noted: new active TB diagnosis, blood taken before or within 7 days of starting treatment. Each donor contributed 85,000 to 100,000 T cells on average, unsorted.

The chain joins TRBV2 to TRBJ1-1; D not resolved. The sequence came from an adult with tuberculosis. This specimen consisted of PBMCs, obtained at tuberculosis diagnosis. The CDR3 loop is CASLDRGLSTEAFF. Written as DNA, the CDR3 is TGTGCCAGCTTGGATCGGGGATTGTCAACTGAAGCTTTCTTT.